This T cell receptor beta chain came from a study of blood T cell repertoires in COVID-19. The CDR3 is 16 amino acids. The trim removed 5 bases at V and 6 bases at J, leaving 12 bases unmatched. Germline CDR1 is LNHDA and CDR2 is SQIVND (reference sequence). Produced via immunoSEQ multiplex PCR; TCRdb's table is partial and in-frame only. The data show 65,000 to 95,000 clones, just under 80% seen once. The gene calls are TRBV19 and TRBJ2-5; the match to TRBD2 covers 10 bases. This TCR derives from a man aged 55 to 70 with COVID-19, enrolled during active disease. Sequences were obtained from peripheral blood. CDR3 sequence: CASSLLAGGSGQTQYF. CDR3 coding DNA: TGTGCCAGTAGTCTGTTAGCGGGAGGTTCCGGGCAGACCCAGTACTTC.